This T cell receptor beta chain was identified during a study of siplizumab effects on memory and regulatory T cells. Germline CDR1 MNHNY, CDR2 SVGAGI (reference sequence). The CDR3 runs 13 residues. V was shortened by 4 bases and J by 2 bases, with 8 bases between the two germline ends. TCRdb keeps only in-frame clones here, not all; method: immunoSEQ multiplex PCR. The table lists some 100,000 clones, 80% to 95% of them singletons. This chain links TRBV6-6 with TRBJ1-1, with a tentative D call TRBD1 (6 bases). The source material was non-Treg CD4+ T cells sorted from blood. This TCR was recovered from a human donor in good health. The CDR3 protein is CASSSGVNTEAFF. In DNA form, the CDR3 reads TGTGCCAGCAGTTCAGGGGTTAACACTGAAGCTTTCTTT.